This is a list of T cell receptor beta chains from one sample in a study of response to subunit inactivated influenza vaccine. TCRdb re-analysed the RT-PCR reads in MiXCR, keeping a single row per CDR3 protein. The data contain about 650,000 distinct CDR3 sequences, less than 15% of them seen just once; the ten biggest clones take up about 7.4%. Sequenced material: PBMCs from blood, taken 14 to 15 days before vaccination. Receptor source: a man aged 45-65 years who received an inactivated influenza vaccine. Both conserved end residues are part of each CDR3. Each record gives: clone size, J gene, V gene, D gene, CDR3 DNA, CDR3 protein. The D gene is left open where the match is weak. Clone size is given for some rows only: seen once, a few or many times, or a class if the clone is expanded.

clone size: few
J gene: TRBJ1-1
V gene: TRBV6-1
D gene: -
CDR3 DNA: TGTGCCAGCAGTCGAGGGGGGGCAGAAACTGAAGCTTTCTTT
CDR3 protein: CASSRGGAETEAFF

clone size: -
J gene: TRBJ2-1
V gene: TRBV7-2
D gene: -
CDR3 DNA: TGTGCCAGCAGCTTTGGGCTCGGTTGGCAGTTCTTC
CDR3 protein: CASSFGLGWQFF

clone size: few
J gene: TRBJ1-2
V gene: TRBV7-9
D gene: TRBD1
CDR3 DNA: TGTGCCAGCAGCAAGGGACAGGGGGTTGTCGATGGCTACACCTTC
CDR3 protein: CASSKGQGVVDGYTF

clone size: few
J gene: TRBJ2-1
V gene: TRBV28
D gene: -
CDR3 DNA: TGTGCCAGCACCAAACCCAACTCTTACTCCTACAATGAGCAGTTCTTC
CDR3 protein: CASTKPNSYSYNEQFF

clone size: few
J gene: TRBJ1-1
V gene: TRBV7-2
D gene: TRBD1
CDR3 DNA: TGTGCCAGCAGCCTAGGGACAGGGACCTTTGAAGCTTTCTTT
CDR3 protein: CASSLGTGTFEAFF

clone size: -
J gene: TRBJ2-1
V gene: TRBV6-2/TRBV6-3
D gene: -
CDR3 DNA: TGTGCCAGCAAAACAGGGGGGGGTACCTACAATGAGCAGTTCTTC
CDR3 protein: CASKTGGGTYNEQFF

clone size: -
J gene: TRBJ2-3
V gene: TRBV5-8
D gene: -
CDR3 DNA: TGTGCCAGCAACACGATCGGGGGTACAGATACGCAGTATTTT
CDR3 protein: CASNTIGGTDTQYF

clone size: few
J gene: TRBJ2-7
V gene: TRBV11-2
D gene: TRBD2
CDR3 DNA: TGTGCCAGCAGCGCCGGACTAGCGGGAAGGAGGGAGCAGTACTTC
CDR3 protein: CASSAGLAGRREQYF

clone size: -
J gene: TRBJ2-2
V gene: TRBV6-1
D gene: -
CDR3 DNA: TGTGCCAGCACCTATGGGGGGTACGGCGGGGAGCTGTTTTTT
CDR3 protein: CASTYGGYGGELFF

clone size: -
J gene: TRBJ2-1
V gene: TRBV5-1
D gene: TRBD2
CDR3 DNA: TGCGCCAGCAGCTTGGAGGGTAGCGGGGGGCATGAGCAGTTCTTC
CDR3 protein: CASSLEGSGGHEQFF

clone size: -
J gene: TRBJ2-1
V gene: TRBV7-9
D gene: -
CDR3 DNA: TGTGCCAGCAGCTTAGTTGGCGCGGGGACTGCGAGGAATGAGCAGTTCTTC
CDR3 protein: CASSLVGAGTARNEQFF

clone size: -
J gene: TRBJ2-2
V gene: TRBV4-3
D gene: -
CDR3 DNA: TGCGCCAGCAGCCACGGCGAGGGACACAACACCGGGGAGCTGTTTTTT
CDR3 protein: CASSHGEGHNTGELFF

clone size: -
J gene: TRBJ2-4
V gene: TRBV15
D gene: -
CDR3 DNA: TGTGCCACCAGCAGGGTTCGGACCAAAAACATTCAGTACTTC
CDR3 protein: CATSRVRTKNIQYF

clone size: -
J gene: TRBJ2-1
V gene: TRBV28
D gene: -
CDR3 DNA: TGTGCCAGCAGTCAGCCGGACCTAGGGAATGAGCAGTTCTTC
CDR3 protein: CASSQPDLGNEQFF

clone size: many
J gene: TRBJ1-1
V gene: TRBV5-1
D gene: TRBD1
CDR3 DNA: TGCGCCAGCAGCTTGGAGAGGGGGCTGAGCACTGAAGCTTTCTTT
CDR3 protein: CASSLERGLSTEAFF

clone size: few
J gene: TRBJ1-2
V gene: TRBV12-3/TRBV12-4
D gene: -
CDR3 DNA: TGTGCCAGCAGTTTAGGGGCGGGCTCGGCGTGCACCTTC
CDR3 protein: CASSLGAGSACTF

clone size: many
J gene: TRBJ1-2
V gene: TRBV12-3/TRBV12-4
D gene: -
CDR3 DNA: TGTGCCAGCAGTTTAGCGCACGGACCAGTTATAGGTGGCTACACCTTC
CDR3 protein: CASSLAHGPVIGGYTF

clone size: few
J gene: TRBJ1-2
V gene: TRBV11-2
D gene: TRBD1
CDR3 DNA: TGTGCCAGCGGAACAGACAGGGGAAGCGGCTACACCTTC
CDR3 protein: CASGTDRGSGYTF

clone size: -
J gene: TRBJ2-3
V gene: TRBV6-1
D gene: TRBD2
CDR3 DNA: TGTGCCAGCACCCTAGGAGCGGGGATCAGCACAGATACGCAGTATTTT
CDR3 protein: CASTLGAGISTDTQYF

clone size: -
J gene: TRBJ2-7
V gene: TRBV19
D gene: TRBD2
CDR3 DNA: TGTGCCAGTAGTATAGGTCTAGCGGCCACCCGCCAGTACTTC
CDR3 protein: CASSIGLAATRQYF

clone size: many
J gene: TRBJ1-1
V gene: TRBV21-1
D gene: -
CDR3 DNA: TGTGCCAGCAACCCTGAGTCGTCGAACACTGAAGCTTTCTTT
CDR3 protein: CASNPESSNTEAFF

clone size: many
J gene: TRBJ2-3
V gene: TRBV4-2
D gene: -
CDR3 DNA: TGTGCCAGCGGCCGGGGGGCCCCAGATACGCAGTATTTT
CDR3 protein: CASGRGAPDTQYF

clone size: many
J gene: TRBJ2-7
V gene: TRBV5-1
D gene: -
CDR3 DNA: TGCGCCAGCAGCGCCGACAAGGCTTCCTACGAGCAGTACTTC
CDR3 protein: CASSADKASYEQYF

clone size: -
J gene: TRBJ2-1
V gene: TRBV5-1
D gene: -
CDR3 DNA: TGCGCCAGCAGCTTGGTGGTTGACACGCTCTCCTACAATGAGCAGTTCTTC
CDR3 protein: CASSLVVDTLSYNEQFF

clone size: -
J gene: TRBJ2-5
V gene: TRBV28
D gene: -
CDR3 DNA: TGTGCCAGCCGCCGGGACAACCAAGAGACCCAGTACTTC
CDR3 protein: CASRRDNQETQYF

clone size: few
J gene: TRBJ2-2
V gene: TRBV6-1
D gene: TRBD2
CDR3 DNA: TGTGCCAGCAGCTCAGGACTAGCGGAGAACACCGGGGAGCTGTTTTTT
CDR3 protein: CASSSGLAENTGELFF

clone size: many
J gene: TRBJ2-5
V gene: TRBV12-3/TRBV12-4
D gene: -
CDR3 DNA: TGTGCCAGCAGTTTGGGGGCTCGAGAGACCCAGTACTTC
CDR3 protein: CASSLGARETQYF

clone size: -
J gene: TRBJ1-5
V gene: TRBV2
D gene: -
CDR3 DNA: TGTGCCAGCAGTCCCGGTCGTCTTACCAATCAGCCCCAGCATTTT
CDR3 protein: CASSPGRLTNQPQHF

clone size: -
J gene: TRBJ2-3
V gene: TRBV20-1
D gene: -
CDR3 DNA: TGCAGTGCTTCCGGGACTTTTACCACAGATACGCAGTATTTT
CDR3 protein: CSASGTFTTDTQYF

clone size: -
J gene: TRBJ2-2
V gene: TRBV2
D gene: TRBD2
CDR3 DNA: TGTGCCAGCAGTGGGCGAGGCGGGGGTAGTACCGGGGAGCTGTTTTTT
CDR3 protein: CASSGRGGGSTGELFF

clone size: -
J gene: TRBJ1-2
V gene: TRBV3-1
D gene: TRBD1
CDR3 DNA: TGTGCCAGCAGCCAAGGACGAGACAGGGGAAGTTGGGGTGGCTACACCTTC
CDR3 protein: CASSQGRDRGSWGGYTF

clone size: -
J gene: TRBJ2-2
V gene: TRBV5-1
D gene: -
CDR3 DNA: TGCGCCAGCAGCCTGATACAGGGGAACACCGGGGAGCTGTTTTTT
CDR3 protein: CASSLIQGNTGELFF

clone size: few
J gene: TRBJ1-2
V gene: TRBV11-2
D gene: TRBD1
CDR3 DNA: TGTGCCAGCAGCTTAGCGCCAGGGGGGATTGACGGCTACACCTTC
CDR3 protein: CASSLAPGGIDGYTF

clone size: -
J gene: TRBJ2-7
V gene: TRBV3-1
D gene: TRBD2
CDR3 DNA: TGTGCCAGCAGCCAAGATCCCGGGGTAGCGGGCGAGCAGTACTTC
CDR3 protein: CASSQDPGVAGEQYF

clone size: few
J gene: TRBJ2-2
V gene: TRBV29-1
D gene: -
CDR3 DNA: TGCAGCGTCTCGTGGGGTCTCCGCTCCGGGGAGCTGTTTTTT
CDR3 protein: CSVSWGLRSGELFF

clone size: many
J gene: TRBJ1-1
V gene: TRBV12-3/TRBV12-4
D gene: -
CDR3 DNA: TGTGCCAGCAGTCCGACTACGCCAACTGAAGCTTTCTTT
CDR3 protein: CASSPTTPTEAFF

clone size: few
J gene: TRBJ2-1
V gene: TRBV28
D gene: TRBD2
CDR3 DNA: TGTGCCAGCAGTATTCCATCCCCGGGACTAGCCCCCTATGAGCAGTTCTTC
CDR3 protein: CASSIPSPGLAPYEQFF

clone size: -
J gene: TRBJ2-2
V gene: TRBV2
D gene: -
CDR3 DNA: TGTGCCAGCAGTGGGAAGCTCGGCGGGGAGCTGTTTTTT
CDR3 protein: CASSGKLGGELFF

clone size: -
J gene: TRBJ2-5
V gene: TRBV20-1
D gene: -
CDR3 DNA: TGCAGTGCTAGAAAAGGCAGCTCCCAAGAGACCCAGTACTTC
CDR3 protein: CSARKGSSQETQYF

clone size: many
J gene: TRBJ2-7
V gene: TRBV2
D gene: TRBD2
CDR3 DNA: TGTGCCAGCAGACTAGCGAACTACGAGCAGTACTTC
CDR3 protein: CASRLANYEQYF

clone size: few
J gene: TRBJ2-1
V gene: TRBV7-9
D gene: TRBD1
CDR3 DNA: TGTGCCAGCAGCTTCTGGACAGGAATGTACAATGAGCAGTTCTTC
CDR3 protein: CASSFWTGMYNEQFF

clone size: few
J gene: TRBJ2-5
V gene: TRBV4-1
D gene: -
CDR3 DNA: TGCGCCAGCAGCCAAGTTAGTCGGGGGGCGCAAGAGACCCAGTACTTC
CDR3 protein: CASSQVSRGAQETQYF

clone size: -
J gene: TRBJ2-3
V gene: TRBV12-3/TRBV12-4
D gene: TRBD2
CDR3 DNA: TGTGCCAGCACCTCTCGCGGGGGGGCGGGAGATACGCAGTATTTT
CDR3 protein: CASTSRGGAGDTQYF

clone size: -
J gene: TRBJ2-1
V gene: TRBV9
D gene: -
CDR3 DNA: TGTGCCAGCGGAGGGGAGGCCTACGATGAGCAGTTCTTC
CDR3 protein: CASGGEAYDEQFF

clone size: few
J gene: TRBJ2-7
V gene: TRBV6-2/TRBV6-3
D gene: TRBD2
CDR3 DNA: TGTGCCAGCAGCAGGACTAGCGGGACTGTACCATACTACGAGCAGTACTTC
CDR3 protein: CASSRTSGTVPYYEQYF

clone size: many
J gene: TRBJ2-1
V gene: TRBV6-1
D gene: TRBD1
CDR3 DNA: TGTGCCAGCAGAAGGACAGGGAAGAATGAGCAGTTCTTC
CDR3 protein: CASRRTGKNEQFF

clone size: -
J gene: TRBJ2-7
V gene: TRBV20-1
D gene: -
CDR3 DNA: TGCAGTGCTAGTGGGGTTAAGGAGGGCGAGCAGTACTTC
CDR3 protein: CSASGVKEGEQYF

clone size: few
J gene: TRBJ2-7
V gene: TRBV29-1
D gene: -
CDR3 DNA: TGCAGCGTTGAAGTCGGGCGATCCTACGAGCAGTACTTC
CDR3 protein: CSVEVGRSYEQYF

clone size: many
J gene: TRBJ2-1
V gene: TRBV7-3
D gene: TRBD1
CDR3 DNA: TGTGCCAGCAGCCCGGGACAGGGGGTAGTTGATGAGCAGTTCTTC
CDR3 protein: CASSPGQGVVDEQFF

clone size: few
J gene: TRBJ2-2
V gene: TRBV20-1
D gene: TRBD2
CDR3 DNA: TGCAGTGCGCGGGCGCTTGGCGGGAGAGGCACCGGGGAGCTGTTTTTT
CDR3 protein: CSARALGGRGTGELFF

clone size: -
J gene: TRBJ2-3
V gene: TRBV29-1
D gene: -
CDR3 DNA: TGCAGCGTTGAATTCAGGGTTGGGGATACGCAGTATTTT
CDR3 protein: CSVEFRVGDTQYF

clone size: -
J gene: TRBJ2-4
V gene: TRBV7-9
D gene: -
CDR3 DNA: TGTGCCAGCAGCTTCGGTGGACAGATAATTCAGTACTTC
CDR3 protein: CASSFGGQIIQYF

clone size: -
J gene: TRBJ2-1
V gene: TRBV2
D gene: -
CDR3 DNA: TGTGCCAGCAGTGAAGCTAGCCCTGAATACAATGAGCAGTTCTTC
CDR3 protein: CASSEASPEYNEQFF

clone size: -
J gene: TRBJ2-1
V gene: TRBV7-9
D gene: TRBD2
CDR3 DNA: TGTGCCAGCAGCCCCGGGACTAGCGACTACAATGAGCAGTTCTTC
CDR3 protein: CASSPGTSDYNEQFF

clone size: -
J gene: TRBJ1-2
V gene: TRBV20-1
D gene: -
CDR3 DNA: TGCAGTGTTTCAAGGGGGGCGGGAAACTATGGCTACACCTTC
CDR3 protein: CSVSRGAGNYGYTF

clone size: many
J gene: TRBJ2-5
V gene: TRBV7-2
D gene: -
CDR3 DNA: TGTGCCAGCAGCCGGGGACAACAAGAGACCCAGTACTTC
CDR3 protein: CASSRGQQETQYF

clone size: -
J gene: TRBJ2-3
V gene: TRBV7-6
D gene: -
CDR3 DNA: TGTGCCAGCAGGGGGTTTAACACAGATACGCAGTATTTT
CDR3 protein: CASRGFNTDTQYF

clone size: many
J gene: TRBJ2-3
V gene: TRBV4-3
D gene: -
CDR3 DNA: TGCGCCAGCAGCCAAGATGGAGGGTACGGCACAGATACGCAGTATTTT
CDR3 protein: CASSQDGGYGTDTQYF

clone size: -
J gene: TRBJ2-5
V gene: TRBV11-1
D gene: -
CDR3 DNA: TGTGCCAGCACCCAACAATTACTTCGAGGGGGAGTCCAAGAGACCCAGTACTTC
CDR3 protein: CASTQQLLRGGVQETQYF